These T cell receptor beta chains were read from a single sample in a study of tumor-infiltrating lymphocytes in localized non-small cell lung cancer. TCRdb's table, derived via immunoSEQ multiplex PCR, lists solely in-frame clones and lacks some. The sample includes about 29,000 clones, 80% to 90% of them seen just once. The sample taken for sequencing was lung tumor tissue. These receptors all stem from a human donor with non-small cell lung cancer. Each CDR3 is given with its conserved first and last residue. A D gene is named only where the DNA matches it firmly. Clone size is not always given. Where it is, it says once, few, many or a class for expanded clones.

V gene: TRBV19
D gene: TRBD1
J gene: TRBJ1-1
clone size: few
CDR3 DNA: TGTGCCAGTAGCCGCGTCCCGGGACAGGGCTGGAACACTGAAGCTTTCTTT
CDR3 protein: CASSRVPGQGWNTEAFF

V gene: TRBV19
D gene: .
J gene: TRBJ1-4
clone size: .
CDR3 DNA: TGTGCCAGTAAGGACACTAATGAAAAACTGTTTTTT
CDR3 protein: CASKDTNEKLFF

V gene: TRBV19
D gene: .
J gene: TRBJ2-2
clone size: .
CDR3 DNA: TGTGCCAGTAAGCGTCTTGGGGTGGCGGGGACGAACACCGGGGAGCTGTTTTTT
CDR3 protein: CASKRLGVAGTNTGELFF

V gene: TRBV27
D gene: .
J gene: TRBJ1-6
clone size: .
CDR3 DNA: TGTGCCAGCAGCCCTGGAGGGCAGGTCAATTCACCCCTCCACTTT
CDR3 protein: CASSPGGQVNSPLHF

V gene: TRBV10-3
D gene: .
J gene: TRBJ2-3
clone size: .
CDR3 DNA: TGTGCCATCAGTGAGTCGGTCGAGGGGTTGCATACGCAGTATTTT
CDR3 protein: CAISESVEGLHTQYF

V gene: TRBV30
D gene: TRBD1
J gene: TRBJ2-5
clone size: .
CDR3 DNA: TGTGCCTGGGCCCGTGGACAGGGTAAAGAAGAGACCCAGTACTTC
CDR3 protein: CAWARGQGKEETQYF

V gene: TRBV14
D gene: .
J gene: TRBJ2-1
clone size: .
CDR3 DNA: TGTGCCAGCAGCTCGGCTCTCTACAATGAGCAGTTCTTC
CDR3 protein: CASSSALYNEQFF

V gene: TRBV19
D gene: .
J gene: TRBJ1-2
clone size: .
CDR3 DNA: TGTGCCAGTAGTATAGCACCATTGGGACCGGTCGAGGGCTACACCTTC
CDR3 protein: CASSIAPLGPVEGYTF

V gene: TRBV19
D gene: .
J gene: TRBJ1-5
clone size: .
CDR3 DNA: TGTGCCAGTAGCCCTACAGGGCTCAATCAGCCCCAGCATTTT
CDR3 protein: CASSPTGLNQPQHF

V gene: TRBV29-1
D gene: .
J gene: TRBJ2-7
clone size: .
CDR3 DNA: TGCAGCGTTGAAGGCCTGGGGTACGAGCAGTACTTC
CDR3 protein: CSVEGLGYEQYF

V gene: TRBV19
D gene: TRBD2
J gene: TRBJ2-7
clone size: .
CDR3 DNA: TGTGCCAGTAGTACCTCGGCGGGAGGGGGCGTTTCCGAGCAGTACTTC
CDR3 protein: CASSTSAGGGVSEQYF

V gene: TRBV29-1
D gene: TRBD1
J gene: TRBJ2-7
clone size: .
CDR3 DNA: TGCAGCGTGGGACAGGGAAACTACGAGCAGTACTTC
CDR3 protein: CSVGQGNYEQYF

V gene: TRBV20-1
D gene: .
J gene: TRBJ2-7
clone size: .
CDR3 DNA: TGCAGTGCTACTTGGTTCTACGAGCAGTACTTC
CDR3 protein: CSATWFYEQYF

V gene: TRBV9
D gene: TRBD1
J gene: TRBJ1-6
clone size: .
CDR3 DNA: TGTGCCAGCAGCGCCGGGACAGGGGATTCACCCCTCCACTTT
CDR3 protein: CASSAGTGDSPLHF

V gene: TRBV7-9
D gene: TRBD1
J gene: TRBJ1-2
clone size: .
CDR3 DNA: TGTGCCAGCAGCCCAGGGACAGCATTTTTCTATGGCTACACCTTC
CDR3 protein: CASSPGTAFFYGYTF

V gene: TRBV7-8
D gene: .
J gene: TRBJ2-6
clone size: .
CDR3 DNA: TGTGCCAGCAGCTTGGGGCAGTCTGGGGCCAACGTCCTGACTTTC
CDR3 protein: CASSLGQSGANVLTF

V gene: TRBV5-4
D gene: .
J gene: TRBJ2-3
clone size: .
CDR3 DNA: TGTGCCAGCAGCTTGTCTCAGGGCGCAGATACGCAGTATTTT
CDR3 protein: CASSLSQGADTQYF

V gene: TRBV7-8
D gene: .
J gene: TRBJ2-7
clone size: .
CDR3 DNA: TGTGCCAGCAGCCCCCGACAGTCCAACGACGAGCAGTACTTC
CDR3 protein: CASSPRQSNDEQYF

V gene: TRBV14
D gene: .
J gene: TRBJ1-6
clone size: .
CDR3 DNA: TGTGCCAGCAGCCAAGGGGGTGTTTCACCCCTCCACTTT
CDR3 protein: CASSQGGVSPLHF

V gene: TRBV6-5
D gene: .
J gene: TRBJ1-5
clone size: .
CDR3 DNA: TGTGCCAGCAGTTTCCGGGGAGGGGGTCAGCCCCAGCATTTT
CDR3 protein: CASSFRGGGQPQHF